Below, 26 T cell receptor beta chains from the same sample are listed, as sequenced in a study of T cells after yellow fever vaccination. TCRdb independently ran MiXCR on the 5' RACE reads; one entry per CDR3 protein. The profile shows just under 600,000 distinct CDR3 sequences, 13% of them singletons. The material was PBMCs, obtained on the day of the yellow fever booster vaccination. The receptors shown here come from a young man who received the YFV17D yellow fever vaccine.

V and J are TRBV11-2 and TRBJ1-5, with 7 bases lining up with TRBD1. CDR3 length: 17 residues. Germline V gene lookup returns CDR1 SGHAT and CDR2 FQNNGV. V was pared by 5 bases and J by 2 bases, with 12 bases of the junction left unmatched. CDR3 in amino acids: CASSRGSGQVRNQPQHF. The CDR3 DNA reads TGTGCCAGCAGCCGGGGGAGCGGACAGGTACGCAATCAGCCCCAGCATTTT.

The rearrangement uses TRBV7-9 and TRBJ1-1, with D unresolved. Germline V gene data show CDR1 as SEHNR and CDR2 as FQNEAQ (reference sequence). The V end was cut by 1 base, the J end by 0 bases, with 9 bases between. CDR3 length: 15 amino acids. CDR3 DNA sequence: TGTGCCAGCAGCTTAGAGCACTCCGTGAACACTGAAGCTTTCTTT. Translating gives CASSLEHSVNTEAFF.

The J gene is TRBJ2-6, the V gene TRBV7-2; TRBD2 might be the D (5 bases). The CDR3 contains 14 residues. Per the germline V gene, CDR1 is SGHTA and CDR2 is FQGNSA. The V end was cut by 4 bases, the J end by 5 bases, with 9 bases between. CDR3 sequence: CASSSGNRANVLTF. The CDR3 DNA follows: TGTGCCAGCAGCTCGGGGAATCGGGCCAACGTCCTGACTTTC. Based on the CDR3 plus reference TRBV7-2 and TRBJ2-6, the full variable domain is GAGVSQSPSNKVTEKGKDVELRCDPISGHTALYWYRQSLGQGLEFLIYFQGNSAPDKSGLPSDRFSAERTGGSVSTLTIQRTQQEDSAVYLCASSSGNRANVLTFGAGSRLTVL.

This clonotype was seen repeatedly, ten times or more. The chain recombines TRBV20-1 with TRBJ2-1; maybe TRBD1 (5 bases). The CDR3 contains 12 residues. Germline V gene lookup returns CDR1 DFQATT and CDR2 SNEGSKA (reference sequence). CDR3 bases: TGCAGCCTTGGGGCCTGGATTAATGAGCAGTTCTTC. Translation: CSLGAWINEQFF.

V gene TRBV29-1 combines with J gene TRBJ2-7; the D gene is possibly TRBD2 (6 bases). Germline V lookup: CDR1 SQVTM, CDR2 ANQGSEA. Trimming removed 4 bases from V and 0 bases from J, with 13 bases in between. The CDR3 extends over 14 amino acids. The CDR3 DNA is TGCAGCGTTGGCCGGGACTCTTTCTCCTACGAGCAGTACTTC. Translating gives CSVGRDSFSYEQYF.

V and J are TRBV20-1 and TRBJ2-1; 8 bases map to TRBD2. The CDR3 totals 13 residues. The V segment lost 6 bases and the J segment 7 bases; nucleotides outside the gene matches: 8. The germline CDR1 and CDR2 sequences are DFQATT and SNEGSKA (reference sequence). CDR3 nucleotide sequence: TGCAGTGCCTTTATCAGCGGGAGTAATGAGCAGTTCTTC. Protein: CSAFISGSNEQFF.

V gene TRBV7-3 combines with J gene TRBJ2-3; TRBD1 is a possible D gene (5 bases). The V gene's germline CDR1 is SGHTA and CDR2 FQGTGA. V dropped 0 bases and J dropped 5 bases, with 12 bases sitting between them. The CDR3 has 15 amino acids. The DNA for the CDR3 is TGTGCCAGCAGCTTAACCCCTTGGGGCGAAGATACGCAGTATTTT. As protein: CASSLTPWGEDTQYF.

The chain uses TRBV20-1 and TRBJ2-1, with 10 bases fitting TRBD2. CDR1 and CDR2 from the germline V gene are DFQATT and SNEGSKA (reference sequence). The CDR3 is 14 amino acids. V gave up 6 bases and J gave up 2 bases; unmatched junction bases: 4. This CDR3 is CSAASGRAYNEQFF. The CDR3 coding sequence is TGCAGTGCCGCAAGCGGGAGGGCCTACAATGAGCAGTTCTTC.

This clonotype was recorded a few times. This chain connects TRBV15 to TRBJ2-7; a possible D gene is TRBD1 (5 bases). Trimming took 5 bases from V and 3 from J, leaving 14 bases between them. The CDR3 runs 14 residues. Germline loops: CDR1 LNHNV, CDR2 YYDKDF (reference sequence). CDR3 nucleotide sequence: TGTGCCACCAGCCCCAGGGCGGACAACTACGAGCAGTACTTC. Encoded protein: CATSPRADNYEQYF.

This chain links TRBV20-1 with TRBJ2-1; possible D gene TRBD2, 5 bases. The germline V gene encodes CDR1 DFQATT and CDR2 SNEGSKA (reference sequence). This CDR3 region has 11 residues. V was clipped by 3 bases and J by 9 bases, with 9 bases between them. The chain's CDR3 is CSASIRGEQFF. In nucleotides, the CDR3 is TGCAGTGCTAGTATACGGGGTGAGCAGTTCTTC.

The V gene is TRBV29-1, the J gene TRBJ1-1, with unresolved D. This CDR3 contains 11 residues. Germline V gives CDR1 SQVTM, CDR2 ANQGSEA. Trimming pared 4 bases from V and 10 bases from J, leaving 13 bases between. The CDR3 DNA reads as TGCAGCGTTGTGTCTTCCGGGATAGCTTTCTTT. Its translation: CSVVSSGIAFF.

This clonotype has at least ten counts. The chain recombines TRBV5-1 with TRBJ2-4; perhaps TRBD1 as D (6 bases). Germline V gene lookup returns CDR1 SGHRS and CDR2 YFSETQ. V was trimmed by 4 bases and J by 15 bases, leaving 20 bases between them. The CDR3 runs 13 residues. The CDR3 DNA is TGCGCCAGCAGCCCCAACCCGGACAGTCTTCTGTACTTC. It is translated as CASSPNPDSLLYF.

V is TRBV20-1 and J is TRBJ2-3; 9 nucleotides align to TRBD1. With 6 bases clipped from V and 2 bases from J, the junction kept 6 bases outside the gene matches. The germline V gene has CDR1 DFQATT and CDR2 SNEGSKA (reference sequence). The CDR3 loop spans 14 amino acids. This CDR3 is CSAKQGAPTDTQYF. The DNA of the CDR3 is TGCAGTGCAAAACAGGGGGCACCCACAGATACGCAGTATTTT.

In this sample, this clonotype turned up many times. The genes are TRBV7-2 and TRBJ2-5; TRBD2 is a possible D gene (6 bases). Trimming took off 5 bases at V and 5 bases at J, with 15 bases between the two ends. CDR1 SGHTA and CDR2 FQGNSA come from the germline V gene. The CDR3 has 14 amino acids. In nucleotides, the CDR3 is TGTGCCAGCAGCCCCCCCGGGGCGGGGGAGACCCAGTACTTC. Residues: CASSPPGAGETQYF. Complete variable domain (other parts from reference TRBV7-2 and TRBJ2-5): GAGVSQSPSNKVTEKGKDVELRCDPISGHTALYWYRQSLGQGLEFLIYFQGNSAPDKSGLPSDRFSAERTGGSVSTLTIQRTQQEDSAVYLCASSPPGAGETQYFGPGTRLLVL.

V and J are TRBV6-5 and TRBJ2-7; D might be TRBD2 (5 bases). V dropped 0 bases and J dropped 2 bases, with 11 bases sitting between them. Germline V lookup: CDR1 MNHEY, CDR2 SVGAGI. The CDR3 sequence is 15 residues long. CDR3 amino acids: CASSYSLADTYEQYF. The CDR3 DNA follows: TGTGCCAGCAGTTACTCCCTAGCTGATACCTACGAGCAGTACTTC.

This clonotype was observed a few times. This chain joins TRBV5-1 and TRBJ1-4; the D is unclear. Trimming pared 5 bases from V and 7 bases from J, leaving 15 bases between. This CDR3 spans 14 amino acids. Germline CDR1 SGHRS, CDR2 YFSETQ. CDR3 amino acids: CASRRDSRTEKLFF. Written as DNA, the CDR3 is TGCGCCAGCAGACGAGACTCACGCACTGAAAAACTGTTTTTT.

The rearrangement joins TRBV15 to TRBJ2-4; TRBD1 is a possible D gene (6 bases). Germline values: CDR1 LNHNV, CDR2 YYDKDF (reference sequence). This CDR3 has 16 residues. Trimming cost V 3 bases and J 5 bases, with 17 bases left between them. CDR3: CATSSSVRTAENIQYF. The CDR3 DNA reads as TGTGCCACCAGCAGCAGTGTCAGGACAGCTGAAAACATTCAGTACTTC.

The chain is built from TRBV4-3 and TRBJ2-3, with 16 positions matching TRBD2. Per the germline V gene, CDR1 is LGHNA and CDR2 is YSLEER. The ends lost 3 bases at V and 5 bases at J; junction bases unmatched: 8. CDR3 size: 18 residues. CDR3 sequence: CASSQGLAGGGEGDTQYF. For the CDR3, the DNA is TGCGCCAGCAGCCAGGGACTAGCGGGAGGGGGAGAAGGAGATACGCAGTATTTT.

This clonotype was counted between two and nine times. The chain combines TRBV20-1 with TRBJ2-3; 10 bases match TRBD2. J lost 4 bases, V lost 1 base, and 11 bases had no gene match. Germline lookup yields CDR1 DFQATT and CDR2 SNEGSKA (reference sequence). This CDR3 spans 17 amino acids. The CDR3 sequence: CSARGLAGVSWSDTQYF. The CDR3 DNA reads as TGCAGTGCTAGAGGGCTAGCGGGAGTTTCTTGGTCAGATACGCAGTATTTT.

The chain carries TRBV12-3 or TRBV12-4 and TRBJ2-1; 8 nucleotides line up with TRBD2. This CDR3 is 15 amino acids long. Trimming removed 5 bases from V and 0 bases from J; junction bases left unmatched: 3. In DNA, the CDR3 is TGTGCCAGCAGTCAGGGACTAGGCTCCTACAATGAGCAGTTCTTC. This encodes CASSQGLGSYNEQFF.

This clonotype came up a few times. The DNA for the CDR3 is TGCAGTGCTACCGGATACGGGGGATATCACTACGAGCAGTACTTC. It codes for CSATGYGGYHYEQYF. V usage is TRBV20-1 and J usage is TRBJ2-7, with a tentative D call TRBD2 (6 bases). The CDR3 runs 15 residues. V lost 4 bases and J 3 bases, leaving 19 bases between the germline ends. Germline CDR1 reads DFQATT; CDR2 reads SNEGSKA (reference sequence).

The CDR3 nucleotides are TGTGCCATCAGCGCCACCGGGGTTGAGGAGACCCAGTACTTC. Its protein is CAISATGVEETQYF. The rearrangement joins TRBV10-3 to TRBJ2-5; D may be TRBD2 (5 bases). V gave up 6 bases and J gave up 5 bases, with 16 bases separating them. The CDR3 extends over 14 amino acids. CDR1 ENHRY and CDR2 SYGVKD come from the germline V gene.

This clonotype occurred a few times. The chain combines TRBV20-1 with TRBJ2-3; D possibly uses TRBD1 or TRBD2 (5 bases each). The V gene's germline CDR1 is DFQATT and CDR2 SNEGSKA (reference sequence). The ends were cut back, 3 bases at V and 4 bases at J, with 14 bases in the middle. The CDR3 is made up of 14 amino acids. The CDR3: CSARFGTGSDTQYF. DNA for the CDR3: TGCAGTGCTAGGTTCGGGACGGGATCAGATACGCAGTATTTT.

This clonotype was counted at least ten times. This sequence joins TRBV5-1 and TRBJ2-3, with TRBD2 identical over 10 bases. The ends lost 4 bases at V and 5 bases at J; junction bases unmatched: 4. Germline V gene sequence: CDR1 SGHRS, CDR2 YFSETQ. The CDR3 is 14 residues long. The CDR3 loop reads CASSGLAGEDTQYF. DNA for the CDR3: TGCGCCAGCAGCGGTCTAGCGGGAGAAGATACGCAGTATTTT.

The CDR3, as DNA: TGCAGTGCTGCGGGATCCGGGGAGACCCAGTACTTC. Translated: CSAAGSGETQYF. The V call is TRBV20-1, the J call TRBJ2-5, with D tentatively TRBD2 (6 bases). The germline gives CDR1 DFQATT, CDR2 SNEGSKA (reference sequence). Trimming took 5 bases from V and 5 from J, leaving 12 bases between them. CDR3 length: 12 residues.

CDR3 nucleotides: TGTGCCAGCAGTAATAGCGGGACGGGTAATGAGCAGTTCTTC. Its protein is CASSNSGTGNEQFF. V gene TRBV28 combines with J gene TRBJ2-1; 8 positions agree with TRBD2. The junction had 7 bases not matched to a gene; V was cut back by 5 bases and J by 7 bases. The germline V gene has CDR1 MDHEN and CDR2 SYDVKM. This CDR3 has 14 residues. Together with reference TRBV28 and TRBJ2-1, the CDR3 gives the full variable domain: DVKVTQSSRYLVKRTGEKVFLECVQDMDHENMFWYRQDPGLGLRLIYFSYDVKMKEKGDIPEGYSVSREKKERFSLILESASTNQTSMYLCASSNSGTGNEQFFGPGTRLTVL.